This entry is about one T cell receptor (beta chain). Using immunoSEQ multiplex PCR, the repertoire was profiled, and TCRdb retains in-frame clones only, with some absent. The sample has about 2 million clones; over 85% are singletons. This specimen comes from a study of shared clonotypes between healthy human individuals. The CDR3 has 15 residues. CDR1 LGHNA and CDR2 YNFKEQ come from the germline V gene. Trimming left V 0 bases short and J 5 bases short, with 12 bases between. This chain uses TRBV4-2 with TRBJ2-3; a weak D match, TRBD2 (6 bases). This receptor was taken from a man in his late teens or twenties in good health. Sequencing was carried out using naive CD4+ T cells sorted from blood. Subset denoted: CD45RA+ positively selected. The CDR3 is CASSQEGGVQDTQYF. The DNA for the CDR3 is TGTGCCAGCAGCCAAGAAGGAGGGGTACAAGATACGCAGTATTTT.